Below are 30 T cell receptor beta chains sequenced from a single sample in a study of blood T cell repertoires in COVID-19. Assay used: immunoSEQ multiplex PCR; TCRdb lists only in-frame clones, some missing. The sample contains under 350,000 clones, 70% to 90% of which appear only once. The sample was peripheral blood. These receptors originate from a woman aged 70-85 years with acute or convalescent COVID-19.

The table lists this clone with a few counts. The J gene is TRBJ1-5, the V gene TRBV6-6, with D possibly being TRBD1 (5 bases). Trimming shortened V by 2 bases and J by 2 bases, and 7 bases separated the two germline ends. The germline gives CDR1 MNHNY, CDR2 SVGAGI (reference sequence). There are 14 residues in the CDR3. The CDR3 nucleotides read TGTGCCAGCAGTTACACCAGGGGCAATCAGCCCCAGCATTTT. Translating gives CASSYTRGNQPQHF.

This chain links TRBV5-1 with TRBJ1-2; a weak D match, TRBD1 (6 bases). Per the germline V gene, CDR1 is SGHRS and CDR2 is YFSETQ. The V end lost 4 bases, the J end lost 4 bases, and 14 bases lay between the germline ends. This CDR3 spans 14 amino acids. CDR3 in DNA: TGCGCCAGCAGCGACACAGACAGGATCTATGGCTACACCTTC. Amino acid sequence: CASSDTDRIYGYTF.

Of note for this clone: This specimen includes other DNA sequences encoding the same CDR3. The chain links TRBV20-1 to TRBJ1-1; D not certain. The CDR3 contains 10 residues. The germline V and J ends were trimmed by 2 bases and 7 bases, with 5 bases remaining between them. Looked up from germline, CDR1 is DFQATT and CDR2 is SNEGSKA (reference sequence). CDR3 region: CSARISEAFF. The CDR3, as DNA: TGCAGTGCTAGAATCAGTGAAGCTTTCTTT.

This clone was detected only once. This chain joins TRBV18 and TRBJ2-7, with TRBD1 matching 8 bases. The CDR3 consists of 14 residues. V lost 3 bases and J lost 6; bases outside the gene matches: 7. Germline V gives CDR1 KGHSH, CDR2 LQKENI. The CDR3 nucleotides are TGTGCCAGCTCACCGCTGACAGGGGACTCCGAGCAGTACTTC. Translated, it gives CASSPLTGDSEQYF. Full variable domain (remainder filled in from reference TRBV18 and TRBJ2-7): NAGVMQNPRHLVRRRGQEARLRCSPMKGHSHVYWYRQLPEEGLKFMVYLQKENIIDESGMPKERFSAEFPKEGPSILRIQQVVRGDSAAYFCASSPLTGDSEQYFGPGTRLTVT.

This clone showed up just a few times. V usage is TRBV6-5 and J usage is TRBJ1-6; TRBD1 aligns across 8 bases. In germline, CDR1 is MNHEY, CDR2 SVGAGI. The trim removed 2 bases at V and 7 bases at J, leaving 1 base unmatched. This CDR3 has 14 amino acids. For the CDR3, the DNA is TGTGCCAGCAGTTACCGACAGGGGAATTCACCCCTCCACTTT. Translating it yields CASSYRQGNSPLHF.

V usage is TRBV19 and J usage is TRBJ1-2, with a weak D call TRBD1 (6 bases). The CDR3 extends over 13 amino acids. Trimming took off 5 bases at V and 7 bases at J, with 14 bases between the two ends. Germline V gene sequence: CDR1 LNHDA, CDR2 SQIVND (reference sequence). CDR3 coding DNA: TGTGCCAGTAGTTCGGGGGGGGCAGGTGGCTACACCTTC. It is translated as CASSSGGAGGYTF.

This clone came up once. The J gene is TRBJ1-1, the V gene TRBV18; weak D call: TRBD1 (5 bases). This CDR3 region has 11 residues. CDR1 and CDR2 from the germline V gene are KGHSH and LQKENI. The ends were cut back, 3 bases at V and 10 bases at J, with 9 bases in the middle. CDR3 loop: CASSPDRGAFF. The CDR3 DNA reads TGTGCCAGCTCACCGGATAGGGGAGCTTTCTTT.

The chain joins TRBV9 to TRBJ1-2; tentative D call: TRBD1 (5 bases). The V gene's germline CDR1 is SGDLS and CDR2 YYNGEE. The V end lost 3 bases, the J end lost 4 bases, and 13 bases lay between the germline ends. The CDR3 runs 14 residues. The CDR3 loop is CASSAGSGVYGYTF. The CDR3, as DNA: TGTGCCAGCAGCGCAGGGAGCGGGGTCTATGGCTACACCTTC.

The chain combines TRBV18 with TRBJ2-1; 11 bases align to TRBD2. This CDR3 has 16 amino acids. V trimming: 1 base; J trimming: 8 bases; junction bases outside the gene matches: 7. CDR1 KGHSH and CDR2 LQKENI come from the germline V gene. Here the CDR3 DNA reads TGTGCCAGCTCACCACTAGCGGGGGGGCAGGTTGATGAGCAGTTCTTC. Amino acids: CASSPLAGGQVDEQFF.

This clone has only one observation. This rearrangement joins TRBV21-1 to TRBJ1-5; the table assigns TRBD1, which was not confirmed against the DNA. TRBV21-1 is given as a pseudogene. The CDR3 is made up of 19 amino acids. Here the CDR3 reads CASSKANRVRDGSNQPQHF. The CDR3 nucleotides are TGTGCCAGCAGCAAAGCGAACAGGGTAAGAGATGGGAGCAATCAGCCCCAGCATTTT.

The chain is built from TRBV19 and TRBJ2-2; no clear D. This CDR3 is built from 12 residues. Germline lookup yields CDR1 LNHDA and CDR2 SQIVND (reference sequence). V was pared by 3 bases and J by 3 bases, with 2 bases between. Here the CDR3 DNA reads TGTGCCAGTAGTATCTACACCGGGGAGCTGTTTTTT. Protein: CASSIYTGELFF.

This rearrangement joins TRBV5-8 to TRBJ1-1; D is ambiguous. V shed 4 bases and J shed 5 bases, with 18 bases lying between them. Germline CDR1 SGHTS, CDR2 YDEGEE. This CDR3 contains 15 residues. In DNA, the CDR3 is TGTGCCAGCAGCCCAACCTCCCCCGGGGTGACTGAAGCTTTCTTT. As protein: CASSPTSPGVTEAFF.

The chain employs TRBV5-6 and TRBJ2-7; tentatively, D is TRBD1 (7 bases). Germline V CDR1 and CDR2: SGHDT, YYEEEE. The CDR3 contains 15 residues. Deletions cut 3 bases from V and 5 bases from J, with 18 bases between. The CDR3 reads CASSWRTGGKNEQYF. DNA of the CDR3: TGTGCCAGCAGCTGGAGGACAGGAGGGAAAAACGAGCAGTACTTC.

The count of this clone is one. V gene TRBV5-5 combines with J gene TRBJ2-6, with TRBD2 matching over 7 bases. The V segment lost 3 bases and the J segment 0 bases; nucleotides outside the gene matches: 6. Germline V gives CDR1 SGHKS, CDR2 YYEKEE (reference sequence). CDR3 length equals 17 residues. The CDR3 spells CASSSGTIFSGANVLTF. The CDR3, as DNA: TGTGCCAGCAGCTCAGGGACTATCTTCTCTGGGGCCAACGTCCTGACTTTC.

The CDR3 loop is CASSLGQRGVYEQYF. DNA for the CDR3: TGTGCCAGCAGCTTGGGCCAGCGGGGTGTCTACGAGCAGTACTTC. V and J are TRBV5-6 and TRBJ2-7, with TRBD2 matching over 7 bases. In germline, CDR1 is SGHDT, CDR2 YYEEEE. Trimming took 0 bases from V and 3 from J; bases not matched to a gene: 6. This CDR3 spans 15 amino acids.

V is TRBV2 and J is TRBJ1-5; tentatively, D is TRBD1 (5 bases). V dropped 6 bases and J dropped 7 bases, with 19 bases sitting between them. Germline lookup yields CDR1 SNHLY and CDR2 FYNNEI. The CDR3 totals 15 residues. The CDR3 DNA follows: TGTGCCAGCAGCGCCGGCAGGGCGGTGAAGCAGCCCCAGCATTTT. Translated: CASSAGRAVKQPQHF.

The gene calls are TRBV5-1 and TRBJ1-6; D ambiguous. Trimming took off 0 bases at V and 2 bases at J, with 6 bases between the two ends. This CDR3 comprises 15 residues. Looked up from germline, CDR1 is SGHRS and CDR2 is YFSETQ. The CDR3 sequence is CASSLDSTYNSPLHF. Here the CDR3 DNA reads TGCGCCAGCAGCTTGGACAGCACCTATAATTCACCCCTCCACTTT.

The V and J genes are TRBV19 and TRBJ2-5, with 10 bases matching TRBD2. This CDR3 spans 13 amino acids. Germline-derived CDR1 and CDR2 are LNHDA and SQIVND (reference sequence). The junction had 2 bases not matched to a gene; V was cut back by 6 bases and J by 4 bases. The CDR3 sequence: CASSSSGGETQYF. In DNA, the CDR3 is TGTGCCAGTAGCTCTAGCGGGGGAGAGACCCAGTACTTC.

The CDR3 loop reads CAWSVRLPYGYTF. For the CDR3, the DNA is TGTGCCTGGAGTGTAAGACTACCTTATGGCTACACCTTC. The chain carries TRBV30 and TRBJ1-2; D is undetermined. The V gene's germline CDR1 is GTSNPN and CDR2 SVGIG (reference sequence). V was cut by 0 bases and J by 5 bases, with 10 bases left in between. This CDR3 has 13 residues. Filled out from reference TRBV30 and TRBJ1-2, the complete variable domain reads SQTIHQWPATLVQPVGSPLSLECTVEGTSNPNLYWYRQAAGRGLQLLFYSVGIGQISSEVPQNLSASRPQDRQFILSSKKLLLSDSGFYLCAWSVRLPYGYTFGSGTRLTVV.

The genes are TRBV30 and TRBJ1-2, with D possibly TRBD1 on 6 matching bases. Trimming took off 0 bases at V and 2 bases at J, with 13 bases between the two ends. CDR1 is GTSNPN and CDR2 is SVGIG in the germline V gene (reference sequence). CDR3 length: 15 residues. CDR3: CAWSVGQITNYGYTF. The CDR3 DNA reads TGTGCCTGGAGTGTAGGACAGATTACCAACTATGGCTACACCTTC.

The V gene is TRBV5-6, the J gene TRBJ1-5; a weak D match, TRBD1 (6 bases). The CDR3 runs to 13 residues. V lost 0 bases and J 11 bases, leaving 12 bases between the germline ends. Looked up from germline, CDR1 is SGHDT and CDR2 is YYEEEE. The CDR3 is CASSLGAGAAQHF. CDR3 bases: TGTGCCAGCAGCTTGGGCGCAGGGGCAGCCCAGCATTTT.

The CDR3 here is CASSYSISGGYEQYF. In nucleotides, the CDR3 is TGTGCCAGCAGTTACTCGATTAGCGGGGGTTACGAGCAGTACTTC. The chain couples TRBV6-5 to TRBJ2-7, with 9 bases matching TRBD2. The germline V gene encodes CDR1 MNHEY and CDR2 SVGAGI. The CDR3 has 15 residues. V shed 0 bases and J 4 bases; nucleotides not matched to a gene: 4.

The chain employs TRBV29-1 and TRBJ1-4; D remains ambiguous. Germline V gene sequence: CDR1 SQVTM, CDR2 ANQGSEA. The CDR3 is made up of 12 amino acids. V was cut by 1 base and J by 8 bases, with 8 bases left in between. CDR3 DNA sequence: TGCAGCGTTGAAGGGGGAGGCGAAAAACTGTTTTTT. Protein sequence: CSVEGGGEKLFF.

In nucleotides, the CDR3 is TGCGCCAGCAGCTTGGGGCAGGGAATCAATGAGCAGTTCTTC. Translating gives CASSLGQGINEQFF. The rearrangement joins TRBV5-1 to TRBJ2-1; weak D call: TRBD1 (5 bases). The CDR3 loop spans 14 amino acids. Per germline, CDR1 SGHRS and CDR2 YFSETQ. Between the trimmed V and J ends, which lost 0 bases and 6 bases, there was a span of 10 bases.

The V gene is TRBV2, the J gene TRBJ1-1; a possible D gene is TRBD1 (6 bases). This CDR3 spans 15 amino acids. In germline, CDR1 is SNHLY, CDR2 FYNNEI. V lost 6 bases, J lost 1 base, and 15 bases lay in between. The CDR3 DNA sequence: TGTGCCAGCAGGGCACTAACAGGGCAGAACACTGAAGCTTTCTTT. Translating gives CASRALTGQNTEAFF.

The chain is built from TRBV30 and TRBJ1-6, with D unresolved. This CDR3 is built from 14 residues. Trimming cost V 2 bases and J 6 bases, with 11 bases left between them. The V gene's germline CDR1 is GTSNPN and CDR2 SVGIG (reference sequence). CDR3 residues: CAWSKIGGNSPLHF. For the CDR3, the DNA is TGTGCCTGGAGTAAGATTGGAGGTAATTCACCCCTCCACTTT. Based on the CDR3 plus reference TRBV30 and TRBJ1-6, the full variable domain is SQTIHQWPATLVQPVGSPLSLECTVEGTSNPNLYWYRQAAGRGLQLLFYSVGIGQISSEVPQNLSASRPQDRQFILSSKKLLLSDSGFYLCAWSKIGGNSPLHFGNGTRLTVT.

This clone was counted a few times. The CDR3 here is CASSSGDRLPNSPLHF. The CDR3 nucleotides are TGTGCCAGCAGTTCCGGTGACAGACTCCCCAATTCACCCCTCCACTTT. The chain uses TRBV6-5 and TRBJ1-6, with a weak D call TRBD1 (5 bases). V lost 4 bases and J 7 bases, leaving 17 bases between the germline ends. Germline V gives CDR1 MNHEY, CDR2 SVGAGI. The CDR3 spans 16 residues.

V gene TRBV14 combines with J gene TRBJ1-4, with TRBD1 as a possible D gene (5 bases). The germline CDR1 and CDR2 sequences are SGHDN and FVKESK. V was shortened by 2 bases and J by 4 bases, with 11 bases between the two germline ends. This CDR3 spans 15 amino acids. The CDR3 sequence: CASSQQTGINEKLFF. CDR3 nucleotide sequence: TGTGCCAGCAGCCAACAAACAGGAATTAATGAAAAACTGTTTTTT. Full variable domain (missing parts from reference TRBV14 and TRBJ1-4): EAGVTQFPSHSVIEKGQTVTLRCDPISGHDNLYWYRRVMGKEIKFLLHFVKESKQDESGMPNNRFLAERTGGTYSTLKVQPAELEDSGVYFCASSQQTGINEKLFFGSGTQLSVL.

The gene calls are TRBV6-5 and TRBJ1-2; D is ambiguous. The CDR3 extends over 12 amino acids. V lost 6 bases, J lost 2 bases, and 7 bases lay in between. The germline CDR1 and CDR2 sequences are MNHEY and SVGAGI. The CDR3 DNA reads TGTGCCAGCAGGACGGGAAACTATGGCTACACCTTC. Translation gives CASRTGNYGYTF.

The V gene is TRBV10-3, the J gene TRBJ1-1; 8 nucleotides line up with TRBD1. V shed 0 bases, J shed 11 bases, and the junction held 8 bases outside the gene matches. Per germline, CDR1 ENHRY and CDR2 SYGVKD. This CDR3 region has 14 residues. CDR3 nucleotide sequence: TGTGCCATCAGTGAGTCGAACGCAGGGGGCTATGCTTTCTTT. This sequence encodes CAISESNAGGYAFF.